A single sample gave rise to the 28 T cell receptor beta chains below, sequenced in a study of blood T cell repertoires in COVID-19. TCRdb's table, derived via immunoSEQ multiplex PCR, lists solely in-frame clones and lacks some. The data show some 310,000 clones, with 90% seen just once and roughly 1% held by the top ten. What was sequenced was peripheral blood. All receptors come from a woman aged 40 to 49 with COVID-19, enrolled during active disease.

The rearrangement uses TRBV5-1 and TRBJ2-3; 9 bases agree with TRBD2. CDR1 SGHRS and CDR2 YFSETQ come from the germline V gene. The CDR3 contains 15 residues. Germline trimming cut 2 bases from V and 6 bases from J; bases unmatched to any gene: 7. In DNA form, the CDR3 reads TGCGCCAGCAGCTTACAGCGGGGGGCCATGGATACGCAGTATTTT. Translated, it gives CASSLQRGAMDTQYF.

The chain employs TRBV28 and TRBJ1-5; 8 bases line up with TRBD1. The germline V gene has CDR1 MDHEN and CDR2 SYDVKM. The CDR3 runs 13 residues. V lost 5 bases and J lost 4; bases outside the gene matches: 1. CDR3 in DNA: TGTGCCAGCAGTAGGACAGGGAATCAGCCCCAGCATTTT. This translates into CASSRTGNQPQHF. Based on the CDR3 plus reference TRBV28 and TRBJ1-5, the full variable domain is DVKVTQSSRYLVKRTGEKVFLECVQDMDHENMFWYRQDPGLGLRLIYFSYDVKMKEKGDIPEGYSVSREKKERFSLILESASTNQTSMYLCASSRTGNQPQHFGDGTRLSIL.

V is TRBV3-1 (or the pseudogene TRBV3-2) and J is TRBJ1-4; D unclear. The CDR3 has 12 amino acids. V gave up 3 bases and J gave up 8 bases, with 7 bases separating them. CDR1 and CDR2 (germline): LGHDT, YNNKEL (reference sequence). The CDR3 region is CASSHRPEKLFF. The CDR3 nucleotides read TGTGCCAGCAGCCATCGTCCCGAAAAACTGTTTTTT.

The chain has TRBV4-2 and TRBJ1-2, with D hard to call. This CDR3 spans 12 amino acids. Germline V gene sequence: CDR1 LGHNA, CDR2 YNFKEQ. V was pared by 0 bases and J by 7 bases, with 6 bases between. CDR3 residues: CASSQDSRGYTF. CDR3 coding DNA: TGTGCCAGCAGCCAAGATAGTCGTGGCTACACCTTC.

The V call is TRBV18, the J call TRBJ2-1; TRBD1 aligns across 11 bases. There are 16 residues in the CDR3. Per germline, CDR1 KGHSH and CDR2 LQKENI. The ends lost 2 bases at V and 9 bases at J; junction bases unmatched: 9. This chain's CDR3 is CASSPVPGQGAVEQFF. CDR3 DNA sequence: TGTGCCAGCTCACCAGTCCCAGGACAGGGGGCGGTTGAGCAGTTCTTC.

The CDR3 nucleotides are TGTGCCAGCAGTTTAGCACTAGCGGGAGCTGGGTCCTACAATGAGCAGTTCTTC. This codes for CASSLALAGAGSYNEQFF. The chain has TRBV27 and TRBJ2-1; TRBD2 matches at 11 bases. Germline-derived CDR1 and CDR2 are MNHEY and SMNVEV (reference sequence). J gave up 1 base and V 2 bases, and 7 bases lay outside the gene matches. This CDR3 has 18 residues.

The rearrangement links TRBV29-1 to TRBJ1-5; no definite D call. The germline V gene has CDR1 SQVTM and CDR2 ANQGSEA. This CDR3 comprises 12 residues. With 4 bases removed from V and 5 bases from J, the gap between germline ends came to 9 bases. The CDR3: CSVGLPYQPQHF. DNA for the CDR3: TGCAGCGTTGGACTCCCCTATCAGCCCCAGCATTTT. Full variable domain (remainder filled in from reference TRBV29-1 and TRBJ1-5): SAVISQKPSRDICQRGTSLTIQCQVDSQVTMMFWYRQQPGQSLTLIATANQGSEATYESGFVIDKFPISRPNLTFSTLTVSNMSPEDSSIYLCSVGLPYQPQHFGDGTRLSIL.

The genes are TRBV27 and TRBJ1-1, with 7 bases matching TRBD1. The CDR3 spans 14 residues. Trimming at V came to 6 bases and at J to 4 bases, leaving 8 bases not matched to a gene. Germline values: CDR1 MNHEY, CDR2 SMNVEV (reference sequence). The CDR3 protein is CASRYRGTGTEAFF. The DNA of the CDR3 is TGTGCCAGCAGGTACAGGGGAACGGGCACTGAAGCTTTCTTT.

This clone was seen a handful of times. V and J are TRBV30 and TRBJ1-5; D ambiguous. Trimming pared 5 bases from V and 4 bases from J, leaving 9 bases between. CDR3 length equals 12 residues. In germline, CDR1 is GTSNPN, CDR2 SVGIG (reference sequence). The CDR3 region has the DNA TGTGCCTGGGCATCGAGGAATCAGCCCCAGCATTTT. Translation gives CAWASRNQPQHF.

This chain uses TRBV30 with TRBJ1-2; unclear D gene. Germline CDR1 GTSNPN, CDR2 SVGIG (reference sequence). V was trimmed by 5 bases and J by 1 base, leaving 5 bases between them. The length of the CDR3 is 11 residues. CDR3 in DNA: TGTGCCTGGGTTTATAACTATGGCTACACCTTC. Its translation: CAWVYNYGYTF.

The chain is built from TRBV18 and TRBJ1-1; 8 bases line up with TRBD1. J was trimmed by 8 bases and V by 7 bases; bases with no gene match: 15. The CDR3 is 15 residues long. Germline values: CDR1 KGHSH, CDR2 LQKENI. CDR3 amino acids: CASFHPLSGGSEAFF. As DNA, the CDR3 is TGTGCCAGCTTTCACCCCCTTTCAGGGGGCTCGGAAGCTTTCTTT.

This clone showed up just once. The J gene is TRBJ2-7, the V gene TRBV27, with TRBD2 identical over 10 bases. The CDR3 has 16 amino acids. Trimming cost V 3 bases and J 2 bases; bases outside gene matches: 7. The germline V gene encodes CDR1 MNHEY and CDR2 SMNVEV (reference sequence). DNA of the CDR3: TGTGCCAGCAGTTTGGCTAGCGGGAGTTACACCTACGAGCAGTACTTC. Amino acid sequence: CASSLASGSYTYEQYF.

This sequence joins TRBV7-9 and TRBJ2-3, with D perhaps matching TRBD1 (7 bases). The CDR3 totals 17 residues. Trimming took 5 bases from V and 2 from J, leaving 20 bases between them. The germline gives CDR1 SEHNR, CDR2 FQNEAQ (reference sequence). In nucleotides, the CDR3 is TGTGCCAGCAGCCAGGGGGGTGAGGGACGGTTCACAGATACGCAGTATTTT. This translates into CASSQGGEGRFTDTQYF.

This chain connects TRBV19 to TRBJ2-7, with a tentative D call TRBD1 (5 bases). The CDR3 consists of 15 residues. The germline gives CDR1 LNHDA, CDR2 SQIVND (reference sequence). The ends were cut back, 2 bases at V and 1 base at J, with 12 bases in the middle. The CDR3 DNA follows: TGTGCCAGTAGTATAACAGGCCGCCAATCCTACGAGCAGTACTTC. Protein: CASSITGRQSYEQYF.

V gene TRBV7-9 combines with J gene TRBJ1-6, with no clear D. The germline V gene has CDR1 SEHNR and CDR2 FQNEAQ (reference sequence). This CDR3 comprises 15 residues. Between the trimmed V and J ends, which lost 3 bases and 7 bases, there was a span of 13 bases. CDR3 sequence: CASSLGGGRNSPLHF. In nucleotides, the CDR3 is TGTGCCAGCAGCTTGGGCGGAGGCCGAAATTCACCCCTCCACTTT.

The chain joins TRBV6-2 or TRBV6-3 to TRBJ1-1; 7 bases line up with TRBD1. This CDR3 region has 17 residues. Germline V lookup: CDR1 MNHEY, CDR2 SVGEGT. V trimming: 4 bases; J trimming: 4 bases; junction bases outside the gene matches: 15. The CDR3 nucleotides read TGTGCCAGCAGTTCCTGGCCGGGACAGAGGGTTCGCACTGAAGCTTTCTTT. Protein: CASSSWPGQRVRTEAFF.

The chain joins TRBV12-3 or TRBV12-4 to TRBJ2-5; 7 bases fit TRBD2. V shed 7 bases and J 5 bases; nucleotides not matched to a gene: 7. This CDR3 spans 13 amino acids. The CDR3 DNA reads TGTGCCAGCACCTTCGGGGGGAAGGAGACCCAGTACTTC. Protein: CASTFGGKETQYF.

The chain is built from TRBV28 and TRBJ1-2; D ambiguous. V was pared by 4 bases and J by 4 bases, with 7 bases between. This CDR3 has 12 amino acids. Germline CDR1 is MDHEN and CDR2 is SYDVKM. In DNA, the CDR3 is TGTGCCAGCAGTTGGCAGGCCTATGGCTACACCTTC. This encodes CASSWQAYGYTF.

This rearrangement joins TRBV6-5 to TRBJ1-3; TRBD1 is a possible D gene (6 bases). The CDR3 is 15 amino acids. V was clipped by 6 bases and J by 3 bases, with 15 bases between them. Germline values: CDR1 MNHEY, CDR2 SVGAGI. The CDR3: CASSPGVVSGNTIYF. The CDR3 bases are TGTGCCAGCAGCCCAGGGGTAGTGAGTGGAAACACCATATATTTT.

The chain employs TRBV6-5 and TRBJ2-3; possibly TRBD2 for D (6 bases). The V and J ends lost 0 bases and 0 bases respectively, with 7 bases between them. CDR3 size: 15 residues. Germline assignment: CDR1 MNHEY and CDR2 SVGAGI. The CDR3 region has the DNA TGTGCCAGCAGTTACTCGGCGGGAAGCACAGATACGCAGTATTTT. This encodes CASSYSAGSTDTQYF.

The gene calls are TRBV7-8 and TRBJ1-5; D is uncertain. The germline V gene encodes CDR1 SGHVS and CDR2 FQNEAQ. Trimming pared 7 bases from V and 1 base from J, leaving 17 bases between. CDR3 length equals 16 residues. The chain's CDR3 is CASTDSPAGSNQPQHF. CDR3 coding DNA: TGTGCCAGCACCGACTCCCCTGCTGGAAGCAATCAGCCCCAGCATTTT. The entire variable domain, with the rest obtained from reference TRBV7-8 and TRBJ1-5, is as follows: GAGVSQSPRYKVAKRGQDVALRCDPISGHVSLFWYQQALGQGPEFLTYFQNEAQLDKSGLPSDRFFAERPEGSVSTLKIQRTQQEDSAVYLCASTDSPAGSNQPQHFGDGTRLSIL.

The chain couples TRBV6-5 to TRBJ1-1; D might be TRBD1 (5 bases). CDR1 and CDR2 from the germline V gene are MNHEY and SVGAGI. V shed 0 bases and J shed 0 bases, with 8 bases lying between them. CDR3 length equals 15 residues. CDR3 sequence: CASSYSAGLNTEAFF. CDR3 DNA: TGTGCCAGCAGTTACTCAGCAGGGCTGAACACTGAAGCTTTCTTT.

On this clone itself: The same CDR3 also results from other DNA sequences found in this sample. The chain recombines TRBV5-6 with TRBJ2-7; D unresolved. Looked up from germline, CDR1 is SGHDT and CDR2 is YYEEEE. The CDR3 loop spans 11 amino acids. Trimming stripped 4 bases from V and 2 bases from J, with 4 bases between. The CDR3 coding sequence is TGTGCCAGCAGCAGCGCCTACGAGCAGTACTTC. This encodes CASSSAYEQYF.

The CDR3 region is CASARDSNQPQHF. Here the CDR3 DNA reads TGTGCCAGCGCCAGGGATAGCAATCAGCCCCAGCATTTT. The chain uses TRBV2 and TRBJ1-5; tentatively, D is TRBD1 (5 bases). Trimming took 8 bases from V and 0 from J, leaving 8 bases between them. The germline V gene encodes CDR1 SNHLY and CDR2 FYNNEI. The CDR3 runs to 13 residues. The whole variable domain, filled in from reference TRBV2 and TRBJ1-5, reads EPEVTQTPSHQVTQMGQEVILRCVPISNHLYFYWYRQILGQKVEFLVSFYNNEISEKSEIFDDQFSVERPDGSNFTLKIRSTKLEDSAMYFCASARDSNQPQHFGDGTRLSIL.

A note on this clone: Other nucleotide sequences from this sample produce the same CDR3. The chain is built from TRBV7-2 and TRBJ1-4; D may be TRBD1 (6 bases). This CDR3 has 14 residues. V was cut by 4 bases and J by 3 bases, with 9 bases left in between. Germline values: CDR1 SGHTA, CDR2 FQGNSA. Written as DNA, the CDR3 is TGTGCCAGCAGCTCACAGGGCTCTAATGAAAAACTGTTTTTT. It specifies CASSSQGSNEKLFF.

V and J are TRBV19 and TRBJ1-1; 7 nucleotides match TRBD1. The CDR3 covers 13 residues. Germline V gene data show CDR1 as LNHDA and CDR2 as SQIVND (reference sequence). V trimming: 5 bases; J trimming: 3 bases; junction bases outside the gene matches: 3. The CDR3 bases are TGTGCCAGTAGTCAAGACAGGGACACTGAAGCTTTCTTT. Its protein is CASSQDRDTEAFF.

This clone was seen once. The chain couples TRBV11-2 to TRBJ2-1; 8 bases agree with TRBD1. The CDR3 loop spans 15 amino acids. Germline CDR1 reads SGHAT; CDR2 reads FQNNGV. V lost 4 bases and J lost 4; bases outside the gene matches: 6. CDR3 nucleotide sequence: TGTGCCAGCAGCTATGACAGGGGCGAATACAATGAGCAGTTCTTC. Encoded protein: CASSYDRGEYNEQFF.

The genes are TRBV7-2 and TRBJ2-3, with D perhaps matching TRBD2 (5 bases). Germline values: CDR1 SGHTA, CDR2 FQGNSA. There are 13 residues in the CDR3. Trimming left V 3 bases short and J 6 bases short, with 10 bases between. This CDR3 reads CASSFSTGDTQYF. CDR3 bases: TGTGCCAGCAGCTTTAGTACGGGGGATACGCAGTATTTT.